This T cell receptor beta chain was sequenced for a study of blood T cell repertoires in COVID-19. The V and J ends lost 4 bases and 5 bases respectively, with 15 bases between them. The CDR3 runs 14 residues. Germline CDR1 LGHNA, CDR2 YSLEER. The method was immunoSEQ multiplex PCR; TCRdb's version includes in-frame clones alone and lacks a portion of them. The sample gives a few hundred thousand clones, around 87% of which show up once; about 1.5% is in the top ten. The J gene is TRBJ2-7, the V gene TRBV4-3, with a tentative D call TRBD2 (6 bases). The sequence was collected from a woman aged 45-59 years who had recovered from COVID-19. Sample: PBMCs or T cells enriched from blood (not recorded which). For the CDR3, the DNA is TGCGCCAGCAGCCCCGTCATCGGGAGCGACGAGCAGTACTTC. Encoded protein: CASSPVIGSDEQYF.